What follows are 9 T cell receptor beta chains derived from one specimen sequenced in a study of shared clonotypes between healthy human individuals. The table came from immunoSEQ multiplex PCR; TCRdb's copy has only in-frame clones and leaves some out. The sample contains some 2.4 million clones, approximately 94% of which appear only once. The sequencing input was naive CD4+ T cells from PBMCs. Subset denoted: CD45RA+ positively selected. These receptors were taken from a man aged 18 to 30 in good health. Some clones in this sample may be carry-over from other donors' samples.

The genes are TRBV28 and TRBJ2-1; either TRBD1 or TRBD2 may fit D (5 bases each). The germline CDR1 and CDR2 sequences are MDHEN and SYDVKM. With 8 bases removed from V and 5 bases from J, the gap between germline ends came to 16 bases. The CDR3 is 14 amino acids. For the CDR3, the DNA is TGTGCCAGCCTTCAAGACAGTAGCGACAATGAGCAGTTCTTC. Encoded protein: CASLQDSSDNEQFF. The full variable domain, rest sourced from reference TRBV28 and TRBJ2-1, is DVKVTQSSRYLVKRTGEKVFLECVQDMDHENMFWYRQDPGLGLRLIYFSYDVKMKEKGDIPEGYSVSREKKERFSLILESASTNQTSMYLCASLQDSSDNEQFFGPGTRLTVL.

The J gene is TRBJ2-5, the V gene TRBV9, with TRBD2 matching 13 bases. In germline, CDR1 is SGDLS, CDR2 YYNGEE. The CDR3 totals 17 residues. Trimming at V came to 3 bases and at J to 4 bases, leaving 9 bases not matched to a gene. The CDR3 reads CASSETSGRTAGETQYF. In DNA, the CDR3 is TGTGCCAGCAGCGAGACTAGCGGGAGGACAGCGGGAGAGACCCAGTACTTC.

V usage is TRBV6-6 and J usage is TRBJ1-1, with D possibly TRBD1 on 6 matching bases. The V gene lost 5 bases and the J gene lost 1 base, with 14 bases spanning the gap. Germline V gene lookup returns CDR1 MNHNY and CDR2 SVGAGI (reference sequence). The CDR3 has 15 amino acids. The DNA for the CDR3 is TGTGCCAGCAGTGGGGGCGGGACGGCGAACACTGAAGCTTTCTTT. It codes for CASSGGGTANTEAFF.

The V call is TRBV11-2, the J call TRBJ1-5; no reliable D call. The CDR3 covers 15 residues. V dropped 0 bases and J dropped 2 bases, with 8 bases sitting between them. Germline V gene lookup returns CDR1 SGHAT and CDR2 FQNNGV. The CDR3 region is CASSLDPSRNQPQHF. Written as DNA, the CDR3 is TGTGCCAGCAGCTTAGATCCAAGCCGCAATCAGCCCCAGCATTTT.

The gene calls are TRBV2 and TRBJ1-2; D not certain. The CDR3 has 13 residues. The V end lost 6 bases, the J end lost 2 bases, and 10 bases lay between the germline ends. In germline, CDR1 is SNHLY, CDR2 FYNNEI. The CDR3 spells CASRDRWNYGYTF. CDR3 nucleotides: TGTGCCAGCAGAGATAGGTGGAACTATGGCTACACCTTC.

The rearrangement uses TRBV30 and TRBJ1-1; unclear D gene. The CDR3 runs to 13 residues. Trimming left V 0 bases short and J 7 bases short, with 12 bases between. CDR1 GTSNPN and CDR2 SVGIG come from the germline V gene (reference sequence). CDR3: CAWSVGEALEAFF. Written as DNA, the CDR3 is TGTGCCTGGAGTGTCGGGGAGGCCCTTGAAGCTTTCTTT.

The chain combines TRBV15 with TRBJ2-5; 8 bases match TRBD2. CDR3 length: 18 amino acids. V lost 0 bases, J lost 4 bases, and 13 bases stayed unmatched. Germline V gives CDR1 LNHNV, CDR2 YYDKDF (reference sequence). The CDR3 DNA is TGTGCCACCAGCAGAGATCTGGGTGTTAGCGGGGAACGAGAGACCCAGTACTTC. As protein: CATSRDLGVSGERETQYF.

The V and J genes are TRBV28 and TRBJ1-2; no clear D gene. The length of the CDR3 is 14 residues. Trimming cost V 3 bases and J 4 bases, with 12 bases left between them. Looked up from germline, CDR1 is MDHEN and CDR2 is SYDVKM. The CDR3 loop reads CASSFTDVVYGYTF. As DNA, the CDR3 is TGTGCCAGCAGTTTCACGGACGTCGTCTATGGCTACACCTTC.

CDR3 sequence reads: CASSPADSYEQYF. The CDR3 DNA is TGTGCCAGCTCACCGGCAGACAGCTACGAGCAGTACTTC. The chain joins TRBV18 to TRBJ2-7; a possible D gene is TRBD1 (5 bases). The V gene lost 3 bases and the J gene lost 3 bases, with 9 bases spanning the gap. CDR3 length: 13 amino acids. Per germline, CDR1 KGHSH and CDR2 LQKENI.